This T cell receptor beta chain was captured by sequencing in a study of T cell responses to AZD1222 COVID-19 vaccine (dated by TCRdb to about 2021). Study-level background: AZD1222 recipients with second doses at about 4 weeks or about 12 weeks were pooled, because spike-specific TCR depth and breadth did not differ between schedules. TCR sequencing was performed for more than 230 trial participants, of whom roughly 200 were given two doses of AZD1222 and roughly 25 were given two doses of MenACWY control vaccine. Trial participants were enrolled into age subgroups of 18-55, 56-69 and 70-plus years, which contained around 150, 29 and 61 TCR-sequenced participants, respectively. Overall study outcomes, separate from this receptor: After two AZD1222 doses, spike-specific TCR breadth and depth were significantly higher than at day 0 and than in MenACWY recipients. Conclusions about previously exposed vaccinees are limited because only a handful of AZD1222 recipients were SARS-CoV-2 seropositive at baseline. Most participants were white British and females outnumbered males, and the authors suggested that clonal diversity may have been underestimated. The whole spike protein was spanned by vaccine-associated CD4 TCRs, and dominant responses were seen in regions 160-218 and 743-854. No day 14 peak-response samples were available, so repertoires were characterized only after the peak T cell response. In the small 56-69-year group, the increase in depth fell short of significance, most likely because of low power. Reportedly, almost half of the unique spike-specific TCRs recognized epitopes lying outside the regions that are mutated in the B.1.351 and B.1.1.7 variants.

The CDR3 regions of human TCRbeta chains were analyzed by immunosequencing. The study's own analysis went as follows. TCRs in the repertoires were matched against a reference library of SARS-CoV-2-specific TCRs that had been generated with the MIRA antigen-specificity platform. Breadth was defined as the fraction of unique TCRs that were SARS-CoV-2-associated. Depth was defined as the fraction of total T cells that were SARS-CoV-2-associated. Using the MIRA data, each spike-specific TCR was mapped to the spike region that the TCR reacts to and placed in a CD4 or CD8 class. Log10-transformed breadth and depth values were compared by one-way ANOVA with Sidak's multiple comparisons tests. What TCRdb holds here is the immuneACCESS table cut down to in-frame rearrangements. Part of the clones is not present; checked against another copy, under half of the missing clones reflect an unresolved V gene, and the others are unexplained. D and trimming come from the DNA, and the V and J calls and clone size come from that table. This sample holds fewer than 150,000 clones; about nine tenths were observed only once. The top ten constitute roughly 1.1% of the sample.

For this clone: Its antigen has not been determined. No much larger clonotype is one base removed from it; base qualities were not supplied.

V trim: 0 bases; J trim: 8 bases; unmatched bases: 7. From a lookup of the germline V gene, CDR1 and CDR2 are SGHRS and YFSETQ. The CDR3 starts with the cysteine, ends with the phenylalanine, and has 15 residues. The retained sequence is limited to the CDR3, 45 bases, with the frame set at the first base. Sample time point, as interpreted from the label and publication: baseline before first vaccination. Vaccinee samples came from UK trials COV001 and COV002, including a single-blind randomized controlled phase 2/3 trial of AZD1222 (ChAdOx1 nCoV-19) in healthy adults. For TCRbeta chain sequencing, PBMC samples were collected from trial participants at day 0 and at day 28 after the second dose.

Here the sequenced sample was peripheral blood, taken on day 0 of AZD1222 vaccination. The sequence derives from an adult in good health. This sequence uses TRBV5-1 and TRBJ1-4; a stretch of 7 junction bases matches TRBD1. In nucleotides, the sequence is TGCGCCAGCAGCTTGGTTAAGAACAGGGGAGAAAAACTGTTTTTT. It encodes CASSLVKNRGEKLFF. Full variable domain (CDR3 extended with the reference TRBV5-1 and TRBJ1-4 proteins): KAGVTQTPRYLIKTRGQQVTLSCSPISGHRSVSWYQQTPGQGLQFLFEYFSETQRNKGNFPGRFSGRQFSNSRSEMNVSTLELGDSALYLCASSLVKNRGEKLFFGSGTQLSVL.